This is a list of T cell receptor beta chains from one sample in a study of blood T cell repertoires in COVID-19. Assay: immunoSEQ multiplex PCR; the TCRdb copy retains only in-frame clones and omits some. Of roughly 240,000 clones listed, 75% to 90% are singletons. The sequencing sample was made of peripheral blood. These receptors originate from a woman in her twenties or thirties who had recovered from COVID-19. CDR3s include the opening cysteine and the closing phenylalanine or tryptophan. Each record gives: CDR3 protein, CDR3 DNA, clone size, V gene, D gene, J gene. A D gene is named only where the DNA matches it firmly. Only some rows state a clone size, as once, few, many or a class for expanded clones.

CDR3 protein: CASGQSNYGYTF
CDR3 DNA: TGTGCCAGTGGACAGTCCAACTATGGCTACACCTTC
clone size: -
V gene: TRBV19
D gene: -
J gene: TRBJ1-2

CDR3 protein: CASSHPGNEQFF
CDR3 DNA: TGTGCCAGCAGCCATCCCGGGAATGAGCAGTTCTTC
clone size: -
V gene: TRBV4-2
D gene: -
J gene: TRBJ2-1

CDR3 protein: CASSSTRLPRNEQFF
CDR3 DNA: TGTGCCAGCAGCTCCACCCGGCTCCCGAGGAATGAGCAGTTCTTC
clone size: many
V gene: TRBV7-9
D gene: -
J gene: TRBJ2-1

CDR3 protein: CASRVQGANNSPLHF
CDR3 DNA: TGTGCCAGTAGGGTACAGGGGGCGAATAATTCACCCCTCCACTTT
clone size: -
V gene: TRBV19
D gene: TRBD1
J gene: TRBJ1-6

CDR3 protein: CSVKSGQVNTEAFF
CDR3 DNA: TGCAGCGTCAAATCAGGGCAGGTGAACACTGAAGCTTTCTTT
clone size: -
V gene: TRBV29-1
D gene: -
J gene: TRBJ1-1

CDR3 protein: CASSPVGTGTYEQYF
CDR3 DNA: TGTGCCAGCAGCCCCGTGGGGACAGGGACCTACGAGCAGTACTTC
clone size: -
V gene: TRBV5-4
D gene: TRBD1
J gene: TRBJ2-7

CDR3 protein: CASSVDRDGYTF
CDR3 DNA: TGCGCCAGCAGCGTTGACAGGGACGGCTACACCTTC
clone size: -
V gene: TRBV5-1
D gene: TRBD1
J gene: TRBJ1-2

CDR3 protein: CASTRSSYNEQFF
CDR3 DNA: TGTGCCAGCACAAGGAGCTCCTACAATGAGCAGTTCTTC
clone size: few
V gene: TRBV12-3/TRBV12-4
D gene: -
J gene: TRBJ2-1

CDR3 protein: CASSQDWGGTGELFF
CDR3 DNA: TGCGCCAGCAGCCAAGATTGGGGAGGCACCGGGGAGCTGTTTTTT
clone size: -
V gene: TRBV4-1
D gene: -
J gene: TRBJ2-2

CDR3 protein: CASSFPGGSDSGANVLTF
CDR3 DNA: TGTGCCAGCAGCTTCCCAGGGGGATCCGACTCTGGGGCCAACGTCCTGACTTTC
clone size: -
V gene: TRBV7-9
D gene: TRBD1
J gene: TRBJ2-6

CDR3 protein: CASSLQAMETQYF
CDR3 DNA: TGCGCCAGCAGCTTGCAAGCGATGGAGACCCAGTACTTC
clone size: -
V gene: TRBV5-1
D gene: -
J gene: TRBJ2-5

CDR3 protein: CASSRDRAEKFF
CDR3 DNA: TGCGCCAGCAGCCGGGACAGGGCTGAGAAGTTCTTC
clone size: -
V gene: TRBV5-1
D gene: TRBD1
J gene: TRBJ2-1

CDR3 protein: CSASAGAGINAYNSPLHF
CDR3 DNA: TGCAGTGCTAGTGCGGGCGCAGGGATCAACGCCTATAATTCACCCCTCCACTTT
clone size: once
V gene: TRBV20-1
D gene: -
J gene: TRBJ1-6

CDR3 protein: CARSPGLAVGGYEQYF
CDR3 DNA: TGTGCCAGAAGCCCCGGCCTAGCGGTCGGGGGCTACGAGCAGTACTTC
clone size: -
V gene: TRBV5-3
D gene: TRBD2
J gene: TRBJ2-7

CDR3 protein: CASSWDPTGSNEKLFF
CDR3 DNA: TGCGCCAGTAGCTGGGACCCGACAGGGTCTAATGAAAAACTGTTTTTT
clone size: -
V gene: TRBV5-1
D gene: TRBD1
J gene: TRBJ1-4

CDR3 protein: CASSSRTGVNQPQHF
CDR3 DNA: TGTGCCAGCAGCTCACGAACAGGGGTCAATCAGCCCCAGCATTTT
clone size: few
V gene: TRBV7-2
D gene: TRBD1
J gene: TRBJ1-5

CDR3 protein: CASSVAVEGDSSVQETQYF
CDR3 DNA: TGTGCCAGCAGCGTAGCCGTTGAGGGGGACAGTAGTGTTCAAGAGACCCAGTACTTC
clone size: -
V gene: TRBV9
D gene: TRBD1
J gene: TRBJ2-5

CDR3 protein: CATSNPRGWKDIQYF
CDR3 DNA: TGTGCCACCAGCAACCCCAGGGGGTGGAAGGACATTCAGTACTTC
clone size: -
V gene: TRBV15
D gene: TRBD1
J gene: TRBJ2-4

CDR3 protein: CASSKNRGTNTGELFF
CDR3 DNA: TGTGCCAGTAGTAAGAACAGGGGGACGAACACCGGGGAGCTGTTTTTT
clone size: -
V gene: TRBV19
D gene: TRBD1
J gene: TRBJ2-2

CDR3 protein: CASSLTGGYTEAFF
CDR3 DNA: TGTGCCAGCAGCTTAACAGGGGGCTACACTGAAGCTTTCTTT
clone size: -
V gene: TRBV11-1
D gene: TRBD1
J gene: TRBJ1-1

CDR3 protein: CASRGSGMSPLHF
CDR3 DNA: TGTGCCAGCAGGGGGTCAGGGATGTCACCCCTCCACTTT
clone size: -
V gene: TRBV27
D gene: -
J gene: TRBJ1-6

CDR3 protein: CSVTKGTNTEAFF
CDR3 DNA: TGCAGCGTCACAAAGGGGACTAACACTGAAGCTTTCTTT
clone size: -
V gene: TRBV29-1
D gene: -
J gene: TRBJ1-1

CDR3 protein: CAISEGLAGGSTDTQYF
CDR3 DNA: TGTGCCATCAGTGAGGGTCTAGCGGGGGGGAGCACAGATACGCAGTATTTT
clone size: -
V gene: TRBV10-3
D gene: TRBD2
J gene: TRBJ2-3

CDR3 protein: CASSFTAGFQETQYF
CDR3 DNA: TGTGCCAGCAGCTTCACCGCAGGGTTCCAAGAGACCCAGTACTTC
clone size: -
V gene: TRBV7-7
D gene: -
J gene: TRBJ2-5